This TCR beta chain was identified during a study of blood T cell repertoires in COVID-19. In the study overall: Italy, Spain and the United States were the sources of the convalescent and acute COVID-19 samples. Sample material is recorded as cDNA or gDNA derived from T cells, B-cell-depleted T cells, or PBMCs.

As processed by the authors: Counts of nucleated cells, estimated from reference gene primer amplification, were obtained. The data were produced by immunoSEQ multiplex PCR, yet TCRdb's version contains in-frame clones alone and is incomplete. For V, J and clone size, that table is used; D and trimming come from the DNA. The sample lists some 170,000 clones, about 81% occurring once. With 7 bases removed from V and 6 bases from J, the gap between germline ends came to 12 bases. CDR3 length: 13 residues. The chain is built from TRBV12-3 or TRBV12-4 and TRBJ1-4; a possible D gene is TRBD1 (6 bases). The sequence came from a woman older than 75 with acute or convalescent COVID-19. What was sequenced was peripheral blood. The CDR3 nucleotides read TGTGCCAGCACGCGGGGGCGGTATGAAAAACTGTTTTTT. Encoded protein: CASTRGRYEKLFF.